This is a list of T cell receptor beta chains from one sample in a study of T cell repertoires in cytomegalovirus infection. TCRdb re-analysed the reads in MiXCR, keeping a single row per CDR3 protein. The data hold hundreds of thousands of distinct CDR3 sequences, with 9.6% observed a single time. The source material was PBMCs. These receptors all come from a human donor in good health (CMV status not recorded). Some clones in this sample may be carry-over from other donors' samples. The CDR3 runs from the conserved cysteine through the conserved F or W. A D gene is named only where the DNA matches it firmly. The size entry is marked missing in some rows and otherwise reads once, few, many or a size class.

V	J	size	D	CDR3	DNA
TRBV6-1	TRBJ1-3	many	.	CASTSQSSGNTIYF	TGTGCCAGCACCTCACAAAGCTCTGGAAACACCATATATTTT
TRBV2	TRBJ2-5	.	.	CASSYTYTPSRGETQYF	TGTGCCAGCAGTTACACTTACACGCCCAGTCGGGGAGAGACCCAGTACTTC
TRBV12-3/TRBV12-4	TRBJ2-5	many	TRBD2	CASSFGLAGTSGTQYF	TGTGCCAGCAGTTTCGGGCTAGCGGGGACCTCGGGGACCCAGTACTTC
TRBV6-5	TRBJ1-1	.	TRBD1	CASRQGLTEAFF	TGTGCCAGCCGACAGGGACTCACTGAAGCTTTCTTT
TRBV29-1	TRBJ1-2	few	.	CSVVGRSPQYGYTF	TGCAGCGTCGTGGGTAGGTCCCCCCAATATGGCTACACCTTC
TRBV6-1	TRBJ1-2	many	.	CASSGMRGTNYGYTF	TGTGCCAGCAGTGGGATGAGGGGGACTAACTATGGCTACACCTTC
TRBV28	TRBJ2-6	many	.	CASSYTSSGANVLTF	TGTGCCAGCAGTTATACAAGCTCTGGGGCCAACGTCCTGACTTTC
TRBV28	TRBJ2-4	few	.	CASSLITKNIQYF	TGTGCCAGCAGCTTAATAACCAAAAACATTCAGTACTTC
TRBV12-3/TRBV12-4	TRBJ1-2	many	TRBD1	CASRAEGQSYGYTF	TGTGCCAGCAGAGCCGAGGGACAGAGCTATGGCTACACCTTC
TRBV6-5	TRBJ1-6	many	.	CASSYSRSPGLGSPLHF	TGTGCCAGCAGTTACTCGCGTTCACCAGGATTGGGTTCACCCCTCCACTTT
TRBV12-3/TRBV12-4	TRBJ1-2	many	.	CASSFRGGGYTF	TGTGCCAGCAGTTTTCGGGGTGGAGGCTACACCTTC
TRBV12-3/TRBV12-4	TRBJ1-2	many	.	CASREVNGYTF	TGTGCCAGCAGGGAGGTAAACGGCTACACCTTC
TRBV28	TRBJ1-3	.	.	CASSLFEGFGNTIYF	TGTGCCAGCAGTTTATTTGAGGGGTTTGGAAACACCATATATTTT
TRBV29-1	TRBJ1-1	.	.	CSVDRRLSGTEAFF	TGCAGCGTTGACCGACGGCTCTCAGGCACTGAAGCTTTCTTT
TRBV6-2/TRBV6-3	TRBJ2-3	many	TRBD2	CASSFVPSLASEADTQYF	TGTGCCAGCAGTTTTGTTCCCTCACTAGCGTCCGAGGCGGATACGCAGTATTTT
TRBV6-5	TRBJ1-1	many	TRBD1	CASRGQGGNTEAFF	TGTGCCAGCAGGGGACAGGGAGGGAACACTGAAGCTTTCTTT
TRBV13	TRBJ1-3	few	TRBD1	CASSPDDRGGNTIYF	TGTGCCAGCAGCCCCGACGACAGGGGTGGAAACACCATATATTTT
TRBV5-1	TRBJ2-1	many	.	CASSFNTGLSSYNEQFF	TGCGCCAGCAGCTTTAACACAGGGCTTAGCTCCTACAATGAGCAGTTCTTC
TRBV20-1	TRBJ2-7	few	TRBD2	CSASGTSGPYEQYF	TGCAGTGCCAGTGGGACTAGCGGCCCATACGAGCAGTACTTC
TRBV10-3	TRBJ2-3	many	TRBD1	CAIAPGGYRDTQYF	TGTGCCATAGCCCCAGGGGGCTATAGAGATACGCAGTATTTT
TRBV7-3	TRBJ2-1	many	TRBD1	CASSGQASYNEQFF	TGTGCCAGCAGCGGACAGGCGTCCTACAATGAGCAGTTCTTC
TRBV29-1	TRBJ2-3	few	TRBD2	CSVEGGDIDTQYF	TGCAGCGTTGAGGGGGGGGATATAGATACGCAGTATTTT
TRBV3-1	TRBJ1-3	few	.	CASSQEGELLIGNTIYF	TGTGCCAGCAGCCAAGAGGGTGAGCTCTTAATTGGAAACACCATATATTTT
TRBV7-2	TRBJ2-5	many	.	CASSREGGWETQYF	TGTGCCAGCAGCCGAGAGGGGGGATGGGAGACCCAGTACTTC
TRBV29-1	TRBJ2-2	.	.	CSVAGFVGELFF	TGCAGCGTTGCAGGGTTCGTCGGGGAGCTGTTTTTT
TRBV28	TRBJ1-5	few	.	CASSLSGVNKQPQHF	TGTGCCAGCAGTTTAAGCGGGGTGAATAAGCAGCCCCAGCATTTT